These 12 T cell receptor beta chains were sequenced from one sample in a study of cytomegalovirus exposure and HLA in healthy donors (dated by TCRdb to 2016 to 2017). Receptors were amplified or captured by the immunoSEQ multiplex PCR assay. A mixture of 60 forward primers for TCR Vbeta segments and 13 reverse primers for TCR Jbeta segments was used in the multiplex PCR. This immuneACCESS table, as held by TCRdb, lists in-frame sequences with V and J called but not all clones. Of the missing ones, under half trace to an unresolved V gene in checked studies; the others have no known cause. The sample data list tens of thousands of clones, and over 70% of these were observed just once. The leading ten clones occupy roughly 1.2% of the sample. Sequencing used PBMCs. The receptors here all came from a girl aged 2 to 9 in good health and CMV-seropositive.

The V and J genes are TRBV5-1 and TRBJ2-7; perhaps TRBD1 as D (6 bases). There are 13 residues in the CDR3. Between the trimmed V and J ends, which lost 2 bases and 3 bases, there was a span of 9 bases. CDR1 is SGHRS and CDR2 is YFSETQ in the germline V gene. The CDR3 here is CASSLGDNYEQYF. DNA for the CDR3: TGCGCCAGCAGCTTAGGGGACAACTACGAGCAGTACTTC.

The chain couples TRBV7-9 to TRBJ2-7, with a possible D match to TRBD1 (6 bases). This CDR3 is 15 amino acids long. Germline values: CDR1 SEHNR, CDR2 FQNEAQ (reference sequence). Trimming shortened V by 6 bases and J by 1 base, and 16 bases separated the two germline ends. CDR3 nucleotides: TGTGCCAGCAGTCCTCATGACAGGAGGTCCTACGAGCAGTACTTC. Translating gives CASSPHDRRSYEQYF.

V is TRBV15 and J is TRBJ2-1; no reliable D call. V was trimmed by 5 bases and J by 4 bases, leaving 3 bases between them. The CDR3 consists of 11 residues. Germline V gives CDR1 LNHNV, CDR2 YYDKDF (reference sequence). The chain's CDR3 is CATSRYNEQFF. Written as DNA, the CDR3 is TGTGCCACCAGCCGTTACAATGAGCAGTTCTTC.

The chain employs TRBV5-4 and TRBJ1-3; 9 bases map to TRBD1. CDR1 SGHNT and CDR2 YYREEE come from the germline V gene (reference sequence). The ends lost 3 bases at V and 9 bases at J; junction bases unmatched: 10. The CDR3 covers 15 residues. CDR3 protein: CASSWGQGGMATIYF. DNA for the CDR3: TGTGCCAGCAGCTGGGGACAGGGAGGTATGGCCACCATATATTTT.

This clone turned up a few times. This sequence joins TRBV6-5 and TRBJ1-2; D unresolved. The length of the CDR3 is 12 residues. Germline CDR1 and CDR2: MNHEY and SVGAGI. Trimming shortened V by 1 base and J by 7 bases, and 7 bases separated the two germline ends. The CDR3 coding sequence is TGTGCCAGCAGTTACTTAGGCGGTGGCTACACCTTC. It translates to CASSYLGGGYTF.

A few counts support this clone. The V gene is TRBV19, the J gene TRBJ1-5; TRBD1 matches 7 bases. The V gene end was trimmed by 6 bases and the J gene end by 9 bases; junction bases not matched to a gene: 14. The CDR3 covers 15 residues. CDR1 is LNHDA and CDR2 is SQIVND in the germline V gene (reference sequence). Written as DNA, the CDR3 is TGTGCCAGTAGCTACCAGGGACAGACCGCGATGCCCCAGCATTTT. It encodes CASSYQGQTAMPQHF.

CDR3 loop: CASSDRGMNTEAFF. CDR3 in DNA: TGTGCCAGCAGTGACAGGGGAATGAACACTGAAGCTTTCTTT. J is TRBJ1-1 and V is TRBV6-1; the D gene is possibly TRBD1 (6 bases). CDR3 length equals 14 residues. Trimming removed 3 bases at V and 0 bases at J, with 8 bases between. CDR1 is MNHNS and CDR2 is SASEGT in the germline V gene.

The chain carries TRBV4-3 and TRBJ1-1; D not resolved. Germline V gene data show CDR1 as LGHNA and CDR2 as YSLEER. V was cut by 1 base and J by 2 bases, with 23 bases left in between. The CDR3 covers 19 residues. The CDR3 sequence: CASSQVPRPHHDLNTEAFF. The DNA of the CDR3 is TGCGCCAGCAGCCAAGTTCCACGACCCCACCACGACTTAAACACTGAAGCTTTCTTT.

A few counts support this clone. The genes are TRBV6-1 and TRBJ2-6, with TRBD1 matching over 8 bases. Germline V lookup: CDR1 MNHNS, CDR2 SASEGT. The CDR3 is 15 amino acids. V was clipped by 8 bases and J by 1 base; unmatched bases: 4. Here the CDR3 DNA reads TGTGCCAGCGCAGGGGGCGCATCTGGGGCCAACGTCCTGACTTTC. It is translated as CASAGGASGANVLTF.

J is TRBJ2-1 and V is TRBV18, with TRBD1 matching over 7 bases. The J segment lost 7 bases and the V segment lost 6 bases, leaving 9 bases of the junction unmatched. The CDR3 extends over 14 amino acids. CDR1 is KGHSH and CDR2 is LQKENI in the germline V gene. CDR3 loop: CASSPRQGRNEQFF. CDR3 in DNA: TGTGCCAGCTCCCCCAGACAGGGTAGGAATGAGCAGTTCTTC.

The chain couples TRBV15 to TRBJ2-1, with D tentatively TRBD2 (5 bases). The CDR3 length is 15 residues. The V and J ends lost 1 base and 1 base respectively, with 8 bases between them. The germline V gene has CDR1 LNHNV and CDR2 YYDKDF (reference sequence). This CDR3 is CATSRVSGSYNEQFF. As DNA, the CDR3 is TGTGCCACCAGCAGAGTTTCGGGGTCCTACAATGAGCAGTTCTTC.

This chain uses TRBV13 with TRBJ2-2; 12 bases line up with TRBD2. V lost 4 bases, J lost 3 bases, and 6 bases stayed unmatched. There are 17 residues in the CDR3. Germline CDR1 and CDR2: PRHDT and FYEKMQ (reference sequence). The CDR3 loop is CASSSIRLAGDTGELFF. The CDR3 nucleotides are TGTGCCAGCAGCTCTATCCGACTAGCGGGAGACACCGGGGAGCTGTTTTTT. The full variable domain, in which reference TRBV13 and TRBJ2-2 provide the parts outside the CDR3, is AAGVIQSPRHLIKEKRETATLKCYPIPRHDTVYWYQQGPGQDPQFLISFYEKMQSDKGSIPDRFSAQQFSDYHSELNMSSLELGDSALYFCASSSIRLAGDTGELFFGEGSRLTVL.